This T cell receptor (beta chain) was sequenced in a study of OX40 agonist ivuxolimab in advanced cancers. Turning to the study itself: Treatment received earlier with anti-PD-1, anti-PD-L1 or anti-CTLA-4 agents was allowed, and approximately 40% had some. Whole-study findings and limits: CD8+ T cells were the subset that, on average, had more expanded clones than CD4+.

The data were produced by immunoSEQ multiplex PCR, yet TCRdb's version contains in-frame clones alone and is incomplete. This sample yields about 55,000 clones, of which approximately 84% are seen a single time; approximately 4.2% belongs to the top ten. Individuals having autoimmune disease history or systemic immunosuppression were not enrolled. Peripheral blood came from all dose cohorts at three timepoints. Per germline, CDR1 KGHSH and CDR2 LQKENI. The CDR3 length is 14 residues. Losses at the gene ends were 3 bases for V and 2 bases for J; bases not matched to a gene: 3. A remark on this clone: The antigen is undetermined.

The sample in question was CD4+ or CD8+ T cells sorted from blood, obtained in a trial of the OX40 agonist ivuxolimab. The rearrangement links TRBV18 to TRBJ1-1; 7 bases match TRBD1. The source of this sequence is an adult with an advanced solid tumor such as melanoma, head and neck, liver or kidney cancer. CDR3 in amino acids: CASSPRTGNTEAFF. CDR3 nucleotide sequence: TGTGCCAGCTCACCCAGGACAGGTAACACTGAAGCTTTCTTT.